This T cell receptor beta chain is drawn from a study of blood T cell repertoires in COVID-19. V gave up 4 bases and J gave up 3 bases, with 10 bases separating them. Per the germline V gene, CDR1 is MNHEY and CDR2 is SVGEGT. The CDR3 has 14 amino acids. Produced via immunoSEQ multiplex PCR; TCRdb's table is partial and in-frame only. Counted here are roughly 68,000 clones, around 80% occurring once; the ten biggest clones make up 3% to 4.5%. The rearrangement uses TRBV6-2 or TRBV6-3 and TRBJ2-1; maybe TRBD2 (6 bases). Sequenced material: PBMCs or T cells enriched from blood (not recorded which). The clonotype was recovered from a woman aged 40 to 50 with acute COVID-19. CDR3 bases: TGTGCCAGCAGTTCGTTAGCGGACTACAATGAGCAGTTCTTC. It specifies CASSSLADYNEQFF.